Each of the 4 T cell receptor beta chains below was sequenced from the same sample in a study of blood T cell repertoires in COVID-19. The table came from immunoSEQ multiplex PCR; TCRdb's copy has only in-frame clones and leaves some out. The sample has hundreds of thousands of clones, about 91% seen once. The sample was peripheral blood. Receptors originate from a woman in her thirties with COVID-19, enrolled during active disease.

This clone was seen a handful of times. The chain is built from TRBV5-1 and TRBJ2-1, with D perhaps matching TRBD2 (7 bases). The germline V gene encodes CDR1 SGHRS and CDR2 YFSETQ. Between the trimmed V and J ends, which lost 5 bases and 2 bases, there was a span of 17 bases. The CDR3 contains 16 residues. The CDR3 DNA reads as TGCGCCAGCAGGGTGGGCGGGGGCCTTACCTACAATGAGCAGTTCTTC. Amino acid sequence: CASRVGGGLTYNEQFF. The variable domain in full, completed from reference TRBV5-1 and TRBJ2-1, reads KAGVTQTPRYLIKTRGQQVTLSCSPISGHRSVSWYQQTPGQGLQFLFEYFSETQRNKGNFPGRFSGRQFSNSRSEMNVSTLELGDSALYLCASRVGGGLTYNEQFFGPGTRLTVL.

V gene TRBV11-3 combines with J gene TRBJ2-1; 7 bases are shared with TRBD1. This CDR3 is 15 amino acids long. The V gene's germline CDR1 is SGHNT and CDR2 YENEEA. V was clipped by 5 bases and J by 7 bases; unmatched bases: 11. The CDR3 reads CASSQLTGSTNEQFF. The CDR3 DNA reads TGTGCCAGCAGCCAATTGACAGGGTCCACGAATGAGCAGTTCTTC.

About this clone: Other nucleotide sequences from this sample produce the same CDR3. The rearrangement uses TRBV5-6 and TRBJ2-3; no firm D call. CDR1 and CDR2 from the germline V gene are SGHDT and YYEEEE. With 1 base removed from V and 0 bases from J, the gap between germline ends came to 9 bases. The CDR3 is 15 residues long. As DNA, the CDR3 is TGTGCCAGCAGCTTGTCAGGAACTAGCACAGATACGCAGTATTTT. Its protein is CASSLSGTSTDTQYF.

V usage is TRBV12-3 or TRBV12-4 and J usage is TRBJ1-2; D is unresolved. Trimming cost V 3 bases and J 5 bases, with 10 bases left between them. CDR3 length equals 13 residues. For the CDR3, the DNA is TGTGCCAGCAGTTTTCGGTCGGAGTATGGCTACACCTTC. Protein product: CASSFRSEYGYTF.